This T cell receptor (beta chain) appears in the sequencing data of a study of T cells in Graves' hyperthyroidism and ophthalmopathy. Study information: Peripheral blood was collected at initial diagnosis, before any treatment.

Ten or more counts support this clonotype. Antigen: not known. The study, taken as a whole, reports: Ophthalmopathy onset followed model prediction by a median about 6.9 months. Blood also showed most of the thyroid clonotypes that were expanded above 0.001.

Amplified TCR beta CDR3 regions came from RNA transcripts. Initially, a first-round RT-PCR of the TCR CDR3 employed the HTBI primer set. TCRdb reprocessed the multiplex PCR reads with MiXCR, giving one entry per CDR3 protein. Of a few hundred thousand distinct CDR3 sequences in the sample, roughly 13% are singletons; the top ten hold roughly 9.2%. Germline CDR1 and CDR2: DFQATT and SNEGSKA (reference sequence). This CDR3 has 17 residues. With V trimmed by 6 bases and J by 7 bases, 21 bases remained unmatched. Material: blood. The sequence was obtained from a woman aged 18 to 35 with Graves' hyperthyroidism. The rearrangement links TRBV20-1 to TRBJ2-7; TRBD2 aligns across 10 bases. CDR3 nucleotide sequence: TGCAGTGCCGTCGTGGGGACTAGCGCGCCTTCGATGGGTGAGCAGTACTTC. This sequence encodes CSAVVGTSAPSMGEQYF.